This passage covers 8 T cell receptor beta chains from one sample sequenced in a study of T cells in Graves' hyperthyroidism and ophthalmopathy. Authors of the study amplified TCR beta CDR3 regions from RNA transcripts. An initial round of RT-PCR targeting the TCR CDR3 relied on the HTBI primer set. TCRdb ran MiXCR on the multiplex PCR reads and lists one entry per CDR3 protein. The profile shows 300,000 to 400,000 distinct CDR3 sequences, 13% to 15% of them singletons. The sample was blood. These receptors all come from a woman under 40 with Graves' ophthalmopathy.

With respect to this clonotype: A read error is likely, as this CDR3 ends without the conserved phenylalanine or tryptophan. The rearrangement joins TRBV20-1 to TRBJ1-5; 7 bases align to TRBD1. This CDR3 spans 14 amino acids. The germline CDR1 and CDR2 sequences are DFQATT and SNEGSKA (reference sequence). V gave up 1 base and J gave up 7 bases; unmatched junction bases: 7. CDR3 coding DNA: TGCAGTGCTAGAGCAGGGGGAACTTGGCAGCCCCAGCATCTT. As protein: CSARAGGTWQPQHL.

The chain carries TRBV24-1 and TRBJ2-3, with 11 bases aligning to TRBD1. The CDR3 loop spans 15 amino acids. The V gene end was trimmed by 10 bases and the J gene end by 4 bases; junction bases not matched to a gene: 9. Germline lookup yields CDR1 KGHDR and CDR2 SFDVKD. CDR3 nucleotides: TGTGCCACAGGGGGGCGGGGACAGGGGGCAGATACGCAGTATTTT. Protein: CATGGRGQGADTQYF.

This clonotype was found many times. The gene calls are TRBV18 and TRBJ1-5; D might be TRBD1 (5 bases). This CDR3 region has 13 residues. The germline V and J ends were trimmed by 3 bases and 6 bases, with 9 bases remaining between them. Per the germline V gene, CDR1 is KGHSH and CDR2 is LQKENI. The CDR3 region is CASSPGGTQPQHF. The DNA for the CDR3 is TGTGCCAGCTCACCGGGGGGTACTCAGCCCCAGCATTTT.

This clonotype has a count of ten or more. The rearrangement uses TRBV7-6 and TRBJ2-3; D remains ambiguous. Trimming stripped 5 bases from V and 5 bases from J, with 5 bases between. Germline lookup yields CDR1 SGHVS and CDR2 FNYEAQ. This CDR3 spans 11 amino acids. CDR3 DNA: TGTGCCAGCAGCGGTGGAGATACGCAGTATTTT. It yields the protein CASSGGDTQYF.

This clonotype was seen a few times. The rearrangement links TRBV7-3 to TRBJ2-1; TRBD2 matches 14 bases. This CDR3 is built from 16 residues. Germline V gives CDR1 SGHTA, CDR2 FQGTGA. The ends lost 5 bases at V and 6 bases at J; junction bases unmatched: 6. CDR3 amino acids: CASSTGTSGGLNEQFF. CDR3 nucleotides: TGTGCCAGCAGCACCGGGACTAGCGGGGGCCTCAATGAGCAGTTCTTC. The full variable domain, its missing parts supplied by reference TRBV7-3 and TRBJ2-1, is GAGVSQTPSNKVTEKGKYVELRCDPISGHTALYWYRQSLGQGPEFLIYFQGTGAADDSGLPNDRFFAVRPEGSVSTLKIQRTERGDSAVYLCASSTGTSGGLNEQFFGPGTRLTVL.

This clonotype was found many times. V is TRBV11-2 and J is TRBJ1-2; 8 nucleotides line up with TRBD1. The CDR3 spans 13 residues. V dropped 5 bases and J dropped 6; count of bases not matched to a gene: 5. Germline V CDR1 and CDR2: SGHAT, FQNNGV. CDR3 region: CASSRRGRDGYTF. The DNA for the CDR3 is TGTGCCAGCAGCCGCAGGGGGCGTGATGGCTACACCTTC.

This clonotype was recorded at least ten times. V usage is TRBV7-6 and J usage is TRBJ1-2; D is ambiguous. V lost 3 bases, J lost 6 bases, and 8 bases lay in between. Germline CDR1 SGHVS, CDR2 FNYEAQ. The CDR3 covers 12 residues. The CDR3 region is CASSLAGDGYTF. Written as DNA, the CDR3 is TGTGCCAGCAGCTTGGCTGGGGATGGCTACACCTTC.

About this clonotype itself: A much larger clone lies one base from this, so it may be a read error. The chain links TRBV6-1 to TRBJ2-7; a possible D gene is TRBD1 (5 bases). The CDR3 spans 12 residues. CDR1 and CDR2 from the germline V gene are MNHNS and SASEGT. The CDR3 DNA is TGTGCCAGCAGCTCACAGGCTTACGAGCAGTGCTTC. This codes for CASSSQAYEQCF.